These T cell receptor beta chains were read from a single sample in a study of T cell repertoires in ileal Crohn's disease. Some clones are missing from TCRdb's copy, which holds only in-frame ones; the method was immunoSEQ multiplex PCR. The table shows several thousand clones, with 80% to 90% occurring only once. The sequenced sample consisted of ileal tissue. Receptors originate from an adult with Crohn's disease. The CDR3 runs from the conserved cysteine through the conserved F or W. Fields, in order: D gene, V gene, J gene, CDR3 protein. D genes are given only for firm matches.

d_gene: TRBD1
v_gene: TRBV28
j_gene: TRBJ1-3
CDR3aa: CASRTPITGAGNTIYF

d_gene: NA
v_gene: TRBV5-5
j_gene: TRBJ1-5
CDR3aa: CASSSRVMGNQPQHF

d_gene: TRBD1
v_gene: TRBV6-6
j_gene: TRBJ1-6
CDR3aa: CASSPGQDNSPLHF

d_gene: NA
v_gene: TRBV5-1
j_gene: TRBJ2-5
CDR3aa: CASSSLGDSQYF

d_gene: NA
v_gene: TRBV6-6
j_gene: TRBJ2-7
CDR3aa: CASSLTGPYEQYF

d_gene: NA
v_gene: TRBV5-1
j_gene: TRBJ2-7
CDR3aa: CASSLGVSHSYEQYF

d_gene: NA
v_gene: TRBV5-1
j_gene: TRBJ2-2
CDR3aa: CASSLSVNTGELFF

d_gene: NA
v_gene: TRBV5-8
j_gene: TRBJ1-1
CDR3aa: CASSLERYTEAFF

d_gene: TRBD1
v_gene: TRBV7-2
j_gene: TRBJ1-4
CDR3aa: CASSLAGQMEKLFF

d_gene: TRBD2
v_gene: TRBV6-1
j_gene: TRBJ2-1
CDR3aa: CASSEGLAGGQQFF

d_gene: NA
v_gene: TRBV4-1
j_gene: TRBJ2-1
CDR3aa: CASSRGLGAYNEQFF

d_gene: NA
v_gene: TRBV7-9
j_gene: TRBJ1-1
CDR3aa: CASSLGALGTTEAFF

d_gene: TRBD1
v_gene: TRBV5-4
j_gene: TRBJ2-4
CDR3aa: CASSPGQGAVNIQYF

d_gene: NA
v_gene: TRBV6-1
j_gene: TRBJ1-2
CDR3aa: CASSEGQGNYGYTF

d_gene: NA
v_gene: TRBV30
j_gene: TRBJ1-6
CDR3aa: CACRGRSPLHF

d_gene: TRBD1
v_gene: TRBV5-1
j_gene: TRBJ1-2
CDR3aa: CASSLGDRAGYGYTF

d_gene: TRBD2
v_gene: TRBV4-1
j_gene: TRBJ2-5
CDR3aa: CASSQDRGGPETQYF

d_gene: NA
v_gene: TRBV5-4
j_gene: TRBJ2-3
CDR3aa: CASSLGLPVTDTQYF

d_gene: NA
v_gene: TRBV6-5
j_gene: TRBJ2-2
CDR3aa: CASSYRGTGELFF

d_gene: NA
v_gene: TRBV7-3
j_gene: TRBJ2-2
CDR3aa: CASSLTPLRQTKNTGELFF

d_gene: NA
v_gene: TRBV6-1
j_gene: TRBJ2-3
CDR3aa: CASSESGLSTDTQYF

d_gene: NA
v_gene: TRBV5-6
j_gene: NA
CDR3aa: CASSSVKAGVSYEQYF

d_gene: NA
v_gene: TRBV5-3
j_gene: TRBJ2-2
CDR3aa: CARSLGGKAGELFF

d_gene: TRBD1
v_gene: TRBV5-1
j_gene: TRBJ2-3
CDR3aa: CASTSTGKDTQYF

d_gene: NA
v_gene: TRBV7-3
j_gene: TRBJ1-2
CDR3aa: CASSLQGNYGYTF

d_gene: NA
v_gene: TRBV4-1
j_gene: TRBJ1-2
CDR3aa: CASSQDLGPGHQGAGYTF

d_gene: TRBD2
v_gene: TRBV11-2
j_gene: TRBJ2-1
CDR3aa: CASSLVTSGNNEQFF

d_gene: NA
v_gene: TRBV5-8
j_gene: TRBJ1-3
CDR3aa: CASSSRGWGGNGNTIYF

d_gene: TRBD2
v_gene: TRBV4-1
j_gene: TRBJ2-3
CDR3aa: CASSQELAGGDTQYF

d_gene: TRBD1
v_gene: TRBV11-2
j_gene: TRBJ1-1
CDR3aa: CASSSDRANTEAFF

d_gene: NA
v_gene: TRBV6-5
j_gene: TRBJ2-7
CDR3aa: CASRPDSSRLQQYF

d_gene: TRBD2
v_gene: TRBV5-1
j_gene: TRBJ2-7
CDR3aa: CASSGLAGGKRNEQYF

d_gene: TRBD2
v_gene: TRBV4-2
j_gene: TRBJ2-1
CDR3aa: CASSHGGSYNEQFF

d_gene: NA
v_gene: TRBV6-6
j_gene: TRBJ2-1
CDR3aa: CASSYDGSSYNEQFF

d_gene: NA
v_gene: TRBV12-5
j_gene: TRBJ2-1
CDR3aa: CASGLNYEQFF

d_gene: NA
v_gene: TRBV6-5
j_gene: TRBJ1-2
CDR3aa: CASSYSAGGGYGYTF

d_gene: NA
v_gene: TRBV7-3
j_gene: TRBJ2-1
CDR3aa: CASSLSPFSYNEQFF

d_gene: TRBD2
v_gene: TRBV19
j_gene: TRBJ2-5
CDR3aa: CASSAPGLAGPETQYF

d_gene: NA
v_gene: TRBV7-2
j_gene: TRBJ1-5
CDR3aa: CASSLGQALYSNQPQHF

d_gene: TRBD2
v_gene: TRBV30
j_gene: TRBJ2-1
CDR3aa: CAWSVLSGGAVEQFF

d_gene: NA
v_gene: TRBV7-9
j_gene: TRBJ1-2
CDR3aa: CASSLGHSYGYTF

d_gene: TRBD2
v_gene: TRBV5-4
j_gene: TRBJ2-2
CDR3aa: CASSLKTGRAGTGELFF

d_gene: TRBD1
v_gene: TRBV12-5
j_gene: TRBJ2-1
CDR3aa: CASGTGQGNYNEQFF

d_gene: TRBD1
v_gene: TRBV5-1
j_gene: TRBJ2-2
CDR3aa: CASSGQGYTGELFF

d_gene: NA
v_gene: TRBV19
j_gene: TRBJ1-5
CDR3aa: CASSPWAGLGNQPQHF

d_gene: NA
v_gene: TRBV15
j_gene: TRBJ1-5
CDR3aa: CATSRVVRGNQPQHF

d_gene: TRBD1
v_gene: TRBV9
j_gene: TRBJ1-1
CDR3aa: CASSVVQGANTEAFF

d_gene: TRBD2
v_gene: TRBV28
j_gene: NA
CDR3aa: CASSTRLANLIGGSYEQYF

d_gene: NA
v_gene: TRBV11-3
j_gene: TRBJ2-1
CDR3aa: CASSWGEYNEQFF

d_gene: TRBD2
v_gene: TRBV5-1
j_gene: TRBJ2-1
CDR3aa: CASSFVAGGYNEQFF

d_gene: NA
v_gene: TRBV28
j_gene: TRBJ1-6
CDR3aa: CASSLKGRARNSPLHF

d_gene: NA
v_gene: TRBV10-2
j_gene: TRBJ1-2
CDR3aa: CASSDAGGMYGYTF